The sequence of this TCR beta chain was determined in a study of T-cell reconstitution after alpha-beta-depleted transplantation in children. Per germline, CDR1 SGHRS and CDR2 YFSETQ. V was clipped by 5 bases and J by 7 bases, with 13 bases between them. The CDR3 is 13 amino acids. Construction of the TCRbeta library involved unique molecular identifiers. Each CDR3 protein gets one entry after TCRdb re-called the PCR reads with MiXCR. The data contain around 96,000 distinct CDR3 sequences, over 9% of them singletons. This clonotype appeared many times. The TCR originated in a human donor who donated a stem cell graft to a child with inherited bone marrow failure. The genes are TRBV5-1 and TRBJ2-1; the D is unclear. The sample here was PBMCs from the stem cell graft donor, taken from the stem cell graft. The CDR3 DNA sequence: TGCGCCAGCAGTCTCCGAACTTCTAATGAGCAGTTCTTC. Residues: CASSLRTSNEQFF.